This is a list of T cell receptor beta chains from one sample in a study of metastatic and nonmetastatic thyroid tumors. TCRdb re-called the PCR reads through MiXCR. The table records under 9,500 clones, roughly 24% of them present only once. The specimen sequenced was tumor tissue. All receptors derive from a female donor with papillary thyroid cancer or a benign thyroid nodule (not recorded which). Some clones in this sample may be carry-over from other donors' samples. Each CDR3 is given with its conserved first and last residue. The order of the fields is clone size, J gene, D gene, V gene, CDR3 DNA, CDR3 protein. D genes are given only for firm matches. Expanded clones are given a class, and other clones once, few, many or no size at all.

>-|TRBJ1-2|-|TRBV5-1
TGCGCCAGCAGCTCCGGGACGGTCCCTAACTATGGCTACACCTTC
CASSSGTVPNYGYTF
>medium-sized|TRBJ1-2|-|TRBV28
TGTGCCAGCAGTTTACCCGGCAGCAACTATGGCTACACCTTC
CASSLPGSNYGYTF
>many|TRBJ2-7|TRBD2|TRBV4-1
TGCGCCAGCAGCCAAGAGCCCGGGACTAGCGTCTACGAGCAGTACTTC
CASSQEPGTSVYEQYF
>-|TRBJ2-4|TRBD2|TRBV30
TGTGCCTGGAGGATTCCGGGACTAGTTAAAAACATTCAGTACTTC
CAWRIPGLVKNIQYF
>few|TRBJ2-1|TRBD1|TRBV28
TGTGCCAGTAGCCCCCCGGACAGGGTTTACCATGAGCAGTTATTC
CASSPPDRVYHEQLF
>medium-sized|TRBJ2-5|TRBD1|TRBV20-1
TGCAGTGCTACCGAGACAGGGTGGGAAGAGACCCAGTACTTC
CSATETGWEETQYF
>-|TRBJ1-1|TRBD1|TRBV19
TGTGCCAGTAGCTACAGGGGAGAAGGTACTGAAGCTTTCTTT
CASSYRGEGTEAFF
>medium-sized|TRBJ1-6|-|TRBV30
TGTGCCTGGACGACGGCGGCGCGGGGGGGTTCACCCCTCCACTTT
CAWTTAARGGSPLHF
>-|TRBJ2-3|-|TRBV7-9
TGTGCCAGCCCTAGCGCCGGAGATACGCAGTATTTT
CASPSAGDTQYF
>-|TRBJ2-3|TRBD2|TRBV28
TGTGCCAGCAGCCCATGGGAGCGGGGGGGAGGTGATACGCAGTATTTT
CASSPWERGGGDTQYF
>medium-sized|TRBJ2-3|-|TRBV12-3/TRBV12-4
TGTGCCAGCAGCCTCGGGACCTACGGCACAGATACGCAGTATTTT
CASSLGTYGTDTQYF
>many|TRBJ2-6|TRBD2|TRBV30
TGTGCCTGTCCACGTCGGGGGGTCTCTGGGGCCAACGTCCTGACTTTC
CACPRRGVSGANVLTF
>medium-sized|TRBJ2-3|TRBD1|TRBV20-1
TGCAGTGCTAGAGATCCCTGGACAGGGGGTACCACAGATACGCAGTATTTT
CSARDPWTGGTTDTQYF
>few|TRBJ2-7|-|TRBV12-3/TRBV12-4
TGTGCCAGCAGTGAGGGCACAGCCTACGAGCAGTACTTC
CASSEGTAYEQYF
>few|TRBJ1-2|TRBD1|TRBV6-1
TGTGCCAGCACTATCGACAGGGAGTATGGCTACACCTTC
CASTIDREYGYTF
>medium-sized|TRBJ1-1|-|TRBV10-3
TGTGCCATCAGGGACAGAATGAACACTGAAGCTTTCTTT
CAIRDRMNTEAFF
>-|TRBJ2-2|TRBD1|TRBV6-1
TGTGCCAGCAGCGGCAATGGACAGGGTCGTAACACCGGGGAGCTGTTTTTT
CASSGNGQGRNTGELFF
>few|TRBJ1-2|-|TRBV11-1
TGTGCCAGCAGCTTACCAGGTGCTTATTGCTACACCTTC
CASSLPGAYCYTF
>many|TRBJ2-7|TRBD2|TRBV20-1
TGCAGTGCCAGGACTAGCGGGGGTCACTACGAGCAGTACTTC
CSARTSGGHYEQYF
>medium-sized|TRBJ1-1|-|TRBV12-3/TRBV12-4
TGTGCCAGCAGTTTATCTCCCAATATGAACACTGAAGCTTTCTTT
CASSLSPNMNTEAFF
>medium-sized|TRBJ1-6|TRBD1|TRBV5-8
TGTGCCAGCAGCACCATACCGGGACAGGGGTCTCTAATCCCCCTCCACTTT
CASSTIPGQGSLIPLHF
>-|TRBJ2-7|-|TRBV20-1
TGCAGTGCTAGAGATCCCAGCGGGCGTACCTACGAGCAGTACTTC
CSARDPSGRTYEQYF
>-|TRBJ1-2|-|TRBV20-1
TGCAGTGCTAGCCCCGGGGCTGCCTATGGCTACACCTTC
CSASPGAAYGYTF
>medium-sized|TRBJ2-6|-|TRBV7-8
TGTGCCAGCAGCCGGAGCTCTGGGGCCAACGTCCTGACTTTC
CASSRSSGANVLTF
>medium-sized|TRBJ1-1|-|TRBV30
TGTGCCTGGAGTGTGAAGGGGAACACTGAAGCTTTCTTT
CAWSVKGNTEAFF
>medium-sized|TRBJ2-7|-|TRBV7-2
TGTGCCAGCAGCTTATTTTCCAGAGCTCTCTCCTACGAGCAGTACTTC
CASSLFSRALSYEQYF
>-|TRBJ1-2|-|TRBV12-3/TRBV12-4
TGTGCCAGCAGTCCAGGTAGCGATGGCTACACCTTC
CASSPGSDGYTF
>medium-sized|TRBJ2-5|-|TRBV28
TGTGCCAGTTGCGTGGGGTCCGGAGAGACCCAGTACTTC
CASCVGSGETQYF
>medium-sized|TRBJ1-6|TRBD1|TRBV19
TGTGCCAGTAGTCAGGACAGGGGGAGATCACCCCTCCACTTT
CASSQDRGRSPLHF
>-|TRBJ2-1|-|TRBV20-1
TGCAGTGCCCCCCATTTGTTAGCTACTGAGCAGTTCTTC
CSAPHLLATEQFF
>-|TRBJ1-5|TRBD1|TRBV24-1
TGTGCCACCAGTGAACCAGACAGGGGGCTATCTCAGCCCCAGCATTTT
CATSEPDRGLSQPQHF
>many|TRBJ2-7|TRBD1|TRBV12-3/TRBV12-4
TGTGCCAGCAGTCCGGGGACAGGGGCCTACGAGCAGTACTTC
CASSPGTGAYEQYF
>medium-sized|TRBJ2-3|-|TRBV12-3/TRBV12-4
TGTGCCAGCAGTCCTGGAACAAGCACAGATACGCAGTATTTT
CASSPGTSTDTQYF
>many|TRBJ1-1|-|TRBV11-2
TGTGCCAGCAGCTCGAACACTGAAGCTTTCTTT
CASSSNTEAFF
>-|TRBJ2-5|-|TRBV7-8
TGTGCCAGCAGCTTAGTCGTCCGTTCGAGGGAGGCCAAGTACTTC
CASSLVVRSREAKYF
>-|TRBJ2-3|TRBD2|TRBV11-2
TGTGCCAGCAGCTTGGGGGGAGGGACCGAGTGGCAGTATTTT
CASSLGGGTEWQYF
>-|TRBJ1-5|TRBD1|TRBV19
TGTGCCAGTAGTATAAGGGGACAGTGGTATCAGCCCCAGCATTTT
CASSIRGQWYQPQHF
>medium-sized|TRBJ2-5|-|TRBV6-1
TGTGCCAGCAGTAAGGACCGACAAGAGACCCAGTACTTC
CASSKDRQETQYF
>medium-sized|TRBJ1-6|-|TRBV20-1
TGCAGTGCTAGAGATGGGGCAGGTCCTAGAGGTTCACCCCTCCACTTT
CSARDGAGPRGSPLHF
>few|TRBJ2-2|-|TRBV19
TGTGCCGGTAGTATTGGGGCAGGGAGCACCGGGGAGCCGTTTTTT
CAGSIGAGSTGEPFF
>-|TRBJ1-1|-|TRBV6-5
TGTGCCAGCAGTTTCATGCGGGGTATGAACACTGAAGCTTTCTTT
CASSFMRGMNTEAFF
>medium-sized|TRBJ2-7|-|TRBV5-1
TGCGCCAGCAGCTTAGAGTGGTCGGGCTCCTACGAGCAGTACTTC
CASSLEWSGSYEQYF
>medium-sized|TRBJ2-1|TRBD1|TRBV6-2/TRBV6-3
TGTGCCAGCAGCCACCCGGGACAGGGTTACAGTGAGCAGTTCTTC
CASSHPGQGYSEQFF
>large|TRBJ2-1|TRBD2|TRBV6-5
TGTGCCAGCAGTTACTCGATCCGGGAGGGTGAGCAGTTCTTC
CASSYSIREGEQFF
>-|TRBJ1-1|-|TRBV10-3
TGTGCCATCAGTGAGTCACAGGGCCAGAACACTGAAGCTTTCTTT
CAISESQGQNTEAFF
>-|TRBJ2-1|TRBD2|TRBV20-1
TGCAGTGCTCCTTCGACTAGCGGGAGTTTAAATGAGCAGTTCTTC
CSAPSTSGSLNEQFF
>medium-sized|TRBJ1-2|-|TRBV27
TGTGCCAGCAGTTTCGGGGGGGCGAATGGCTACACCTTC
CASSFGGANGYTF
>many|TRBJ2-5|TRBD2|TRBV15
TGTGCCACCAGCAAAGGACTAGCGGGTGTTCAAGAGACCCAGTACTTC
CATSKGLAGVQETQYF
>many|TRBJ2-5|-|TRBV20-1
TGCAGTGCTAGAGATTCGGACCGGATAGAGGAGACCCAGTACTTC
CSARDSDRIEETQYF
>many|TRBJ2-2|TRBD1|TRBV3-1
TGTGCCAGCAGCCCTCCGGGACAGGGAAGCACCGGGGAGCTGTTTTTT
CASSPPGQGSTGELFF